The rows below give T cell receptor beta chains drawn from one sample of a study of blood T cell repertoires in COVID-19. Method: immunoSEQ multiplex PCR; TCRdb's copy keeps in-frame clones and lacks some. This table holds 270,000 or so clones, roughly 90% found once. The sequenced sample consisted of peripheral blood. These receptors all stem from a man aged 35 to 55 with acute or convalescent COVID-19. Each CDR3 is given with its conserved first and last residue. The D gene is left open where the match is weak. Only part of the rows carry a size: once, few, many, or a class if the clone is expanded.

CDR3	DNA	D	size	J	V
CASRTGDTGANVLTF	TGTGCCAGCAGGACAGGGGACACTGGGGCCAACGTCCTGACTTTC	TRBD1	NA	TRBJ2-6	TRBV25-1
CASTMDSMNTEAFF	TGTGCCAGCACCATGGACAGCATGAACACTGAAGCTTTCTTT	NA	NA	TRBJ1-1	TRBV5-8
CASSPRQGLTPYGYTF	TGTGCCAGCAGCCCCCGACAGGGCTTAACCCCGTATGGCTACACCTTC	TRBD1	NA	TRBJ1-2	TRBV7-6
CASSGGVRTSGGFYEQFF	TGTGCCAGCAGCGGCGGGGTTCGGACTAGCGGCGGATTTTATGAGCAGTTCTTC	TRBD2	once	TRBJ2-1	TRBV9
CASSPGTGGRDTEAFF	TGTGCCAGCAGTCCGGGGACAGGGGGCAGAGACACTGAAGCTTTCTTT	TRBD1	NA	TRBJ1-1	TRBV5-5
CASSQEGRDTNNEQFF	TGTGCCAGCAGCCAAGAAGGGAGGGACACGAACAATGAGCAGTTCTTC	NA	NA	TRBJ2-1	TRBV3-1/TRBV3-2
CASSLGGGDNYGYTF	TGTGCCAGCAGTTTAGGGGGAGGTGATAACTATGGCTACACCTTC	NA	NA	TRBJ1-2	TRBV28
CASSLLSGEYSNQPQHF	TGTGCCAGCAGCTTGCTATCAGGGGAGTATAGCAATCAGCCCCAGCATTTT	NA	NA	TRBJ1-5	TRBV5-5
CAWSENSGNTIYF	TGTGCCTGGTCCGAGAACTCTGGAAACACCATATATTTT	NA	NA	TRBJ1-3	TRBV30
CASSFYQGRAEAFF	TGTGCCAGCAGTTTCTATCAGGGGAGGGCTGAAGCTTTCTTT	NA	NA	TRBJ1-1	TRBV6-5
CASRSRQGTAYNEQFF	TGTGCCAGCAGATCCCGCCAGGGGACAGCGTACAATGAGCAGTTCTTC	TRBD1	NA	TRBJ2-1	TRBV6-6
CASSLALRGHTPDEQYF	TGTGCCAGCAGCTTAGCGCTCAGGGGTCACACACCAGACGAGCAGTACTTC	NA	NA	TRBJ2-7	TRBV7-8
CASRPARNEQFF	TGTGCCAGCAGGCCCGCTAGGAATGAGCAGTTCTTC	NA	once	TRBJ2-1	TRBV2
CASSWGSLYEQYF	TGTGCCAGCAGTTGGGGCAGTTTATACGAGCAGTACTTC	NA	NA	TRBJ2-7	TRBV12-3/TRBV12-4
CASQPGGTDTQYF	TGTGCCTCCCAACCGGGGGGCACAGATACGCAGTATTTT	NA	NA	TRBJ2-3	TRBV2
CATGGFLGSFDEQFF	TGTGCCACAGGAGGTTTTCTAGGAAGTTTCGATGAGCAGTTCTTC	NA	NA	TRBJ2-1	TRBV7-2
CASYEFGIQGAREKLFF	TGTGCCAGCTACGAATTTGGAATACAGGGGGCGCGAGAAAAACTGTTTTTT	TRBD1	NA	TRBJ1-4	TRBV5-6
CASSLEGAGGEAFF	TGTGCCAGCAGCTTAGAAGGGGCCGGGGGTGAAGCTTTCTTT	NA	once	TRBJ1-1	TRBV7-2
CASSLGPRERYGYTF	TGTGCCAGCAGCTTGGGGCCCAGGGAACGCTATGGCTACACCTTC	NA	NA	TRBJ1-2	TRBV5-8
CASSLAGTGVANTGELFF	TGCGCCAGCAGCTTGGCCGGGACAGGGGTTGCGAACACCGGGGAGCTGTTTTTT	TRBD1	NA	TRBJ2-2	TRBV5-1
CASSFGWGDSPLHF	TGTGCCAGCAGCTTTGGGTGGGGGGACTCACCCCTCCACTTT	NA	NA	TRBJ1-6	TRBV7-3
CASSPSRGGYEKLFF	TGTGCCAGCAGCCCATCCCGAGGAGGGTACGAAAAACTGTTTTTT	NA	NA	TRBJ1-4	TRBV11-2
CASSRTQQDGYTF	TGTGCCAGCAGCCGCACCCAACAGGATGGCTACACCTTC	NA	NA	TRBJ1-2	TRBV9
CASNQRTGTGELFF	TGTGCCAGCAATCAAAGGACAGGTACCGGGGAGCTGTTTTTT	TRBD1	once	TRBJ2-2	TRBV2
CASSLPQRRGNYGYTF	TGTGCCAGCAGCTTACCCCAAAGGCGGGGGAACTATGGCTACACCTTC	NA	NA	TRBJ1-2	TRBV11-2
CASSKRALGAEAFF	TGTGCCAGTAGTAAAAGGGCATTAGGGGCTGAAGCTTTCTTT	NA	NA	TRBJ1-1	TRBV19
CASSSLGGSGNTIYF	TGTGCCAGCAGCTCACTCGGGGGGAGTGGAAACACCATATATTTT	NA	NA	TRBJ1-3	TRBV5-6
CASRAGTVHNEQFF	TGTGCCAGCAGGGCCGGGACTGTCCACAATGAGCAGTTCTTC	NA	NA	TRBJ2-1	TRBV2
CASSFGVGEKLFF	TGTGCCAGCTCCTTCGGGGTGGGGGAAAAACTGTTTTTT	NA	NA	TRBJ1-4	TRBV7-3
CATSRDSVYGYTF	TGTGCCACCAGCAGAGATTCGGTTTATGGCTACACCTTC	NA	NA	TRBJ1-2	TRBV15
CASSKGGWEGNTIYF	TGTGCCAGCAGCAAAGGGGGCTGGGAAGGAAACACCATATATTTT	TRBD1	once	TRBJ1-3	TRBV28
CASSFAGVGYTF	TGCGCCAGCAGCTTTGCAGGGGTCGGCTACACCTTC	NA	NA	TRBJ1-2	TRBV5-1
CSVEKGRGQNTEAFF	TGCAGCGTTGAAAAGGGCAGGGGGCAAAACACTGAAGCTTTCTTT	TRBD1	NA	TRBJ1-1	TRBV29-1
CASSLGLPVTEAFF	TGTGCCAGCAGCCTAGGACTCCCCGTCACTGAAGCTTTCTTT	NA	NA	TRBJ1-1	TRBV14
CASSIPGQFENQPQHF	TGTGCCAGCAGCATCCCCGGACAGTTTGAAAATCAGCCCCAGCATTTT	NA	NA	TRBJ1-5	TRBV21-1
CASRDRTGAETQYF	TGTGCCAGCAGGGACAGAACTGGAGCAGAGACCCAGTACTTC	NA	NA	TRBJ2-5	TRBV2
CSVDGQGRYEQYF	TGCAGCGTTGACGGACAGGGTCGGTACGAGCAGTACTTC	TRBD1	NA	TRBJ2-7	TRBV29-1
CASSEGGGLVGTDTQYF	TGTGCCAGCAGCGAAGGGGGGGGCCTAGTCGGCACAGATACGCAGTATTTT	NA	NA	TRBJ2-3	TRBV9
CASSQGYDTEAFF	TGTGCCAGCTCCCAGGGGTATGACACTGAAGCTTTCTTT	NA	NA	TRBJ1-1	TRBV6-6
CATSDLSFHRDRAPMGFNEKLFF	TGTGCCACCAGTGATTTGAGTTTCCACCGGGACAGGGCCCCTATGGGCTTCAATGAAAAACTGTTTTTT	TRBD1	NA	TRBJ1-4	TRBV24-1
CASSLGLAGYNEQFF	TGTGCCAGCAGCTTGGGACTAGCGGGTTACAATGAGCAGTTCTTC	TRBD2	NA	TRBJ2-1	TRBV7-2
CASSALRGGMETQYF	TGTGCCAGCAGTGCCCTGAGGGGGGGAATGGAGACCCAGTACTTC	NA	NA	TRBJ2-5	TRBV2
CASSLSQYTSGNTIYF	TGTGCCAGCAGCTTGTCCCAGTACACCTCTGGAAACACCATATATTTT	NA	NA	TRBJ1-3	TRBV5-4
CASSPWTGVNSPLHF	TGTGCCAGCAGTCCGTGGACAGGGGTTAATTCACCCCTCCACTTT	TRBD1	NA	TRBJ1-6	TRBV27
CASSTRIQETQYF	TGTGCCAGCTCGACTCGGATCCAAGAGACCCAGTACTTC	NA	NA	TRBJ2-5	TRBV7-2
CASTPTGTGVRGYTF	TGTGCCAGCACACCCACCGGGACAGGGGTACGTGGCTACACCTTC	TRBD1	NA	TRBJ1-2	TRBV27
CASTWTGGYGYTF	TGTGCCAGCACATGGACAGGTGGCTATGGCTACACCTTC	TRBD1	NA	TRBJ1-2	TRBV12-3/TRBV12-4
CASSFSGQTGNTIYF	TGTGCCAGCAGCTTTTCCGGACAGACTGGAAACACCATATATTTT	NA	NA	TRBJ1-3	TRBV7-2
CSVTKDRNTEAFF	TGCAGCGTTACAAAGGACAGGAACACTGAAGCTTTCTTT	NA	NA	TRBJ1-1	TRBV29-1
CASSAGTRIYEQYF	TGTGCCAGCAGTGCCGGGACACGTATTTACGAGCAGTACTTC	NA	NA	TRBJ2-7	TRBV2
CASSLSWQGRSYGYTF	TGTGCCAGCAGTTTATCGTGGCAGGGGAGAAGTTATGGCTACACCTTC	NA	few	TRBJ1-2	TRBV27
CASSPRQSLWTINTDTQYF	TGTGCCAGCAGCCCGAGACAGAGCCTCTGGACCATCAACACAGATACGCAGTATTTT	NA	NA	TRBJ2-3	TRBV7-3
CASSFREKLFF	TGTGCCAGCAGTTTCCGGGAAAAACTGTTTTTT	NA	NA	TRBJ1-4	TRBV28
CAWSVREGDPLHF	TGTGCCTGGAGTGTACGAGAAGGGGATCCCCTCCACTTT	NA	NA	TRBJ1-6	TRBV30
CASSQNNEQFF	TGTGCCAGCAGCCAAAACAATGAGCAGTTCTTC	NA	once	TRBJ2-1	TRBV2
CASSSYFAGTDTQYF	TGTGCCAGCAGCTCTTATTTTGCGGGGACAGATACGCAGTATTTT	NA	NA	TRBJ2-3	TRBV7-9